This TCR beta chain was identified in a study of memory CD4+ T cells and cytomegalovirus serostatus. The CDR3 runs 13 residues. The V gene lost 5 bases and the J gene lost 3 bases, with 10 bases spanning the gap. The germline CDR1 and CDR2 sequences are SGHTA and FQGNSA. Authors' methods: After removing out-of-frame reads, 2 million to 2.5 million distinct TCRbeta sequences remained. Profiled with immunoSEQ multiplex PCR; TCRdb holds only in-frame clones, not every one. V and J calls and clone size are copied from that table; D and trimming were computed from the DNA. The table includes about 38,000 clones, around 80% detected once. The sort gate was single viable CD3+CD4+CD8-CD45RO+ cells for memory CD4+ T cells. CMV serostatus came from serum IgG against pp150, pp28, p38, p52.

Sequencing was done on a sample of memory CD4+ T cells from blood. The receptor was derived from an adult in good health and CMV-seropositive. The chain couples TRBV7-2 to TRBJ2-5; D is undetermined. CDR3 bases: TGTGCCAGCAGCCTTACAATGGAAGAGACCCAGTACTTC. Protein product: CASSLTMEETQYF.